This record looks at one TCR beta chain sequence and its context. It lacks a known antigen. The input lacks base qualities; no much larger clone sits a single base away. Taken from cysteine to phenylalanine, the CDR3 has 15 residues. Kept here is only the CDR3 DNA, which spans 45 bases and is read in frame from base 1. According to the germline V gene, CDR1 reads SGHRS and CDR2 reads YFSETQ. Trimmed from V: 4 bases; trimmed from J: 3 bases; junction bases lacking a gene match: 7. The method behind the library was the immunoSEQ multiplex PCR assay. Per the source publication's procedure: A statistical classification framework was built to diagnose cytomegalovirus status from the catalog of TCR beta chain sequences. Imported from immuneACCESS, the table was reduced by TCRdb to in-frame sequences with V and J called. These copies leave out some clones; in studies compared against another copy, an unresolved V gene accounts for under half, and the cause of the remainder is not known. V, J and clone size were drawn from that table, and D and trimming were deduced from the DNA. The sample table shows 150,000 to 200,000 clones, and 80% to 85% are seen once. The ten biggest clones cover 1% to 1.5% of the sample.

Separate from the approximately 700-subject first cohort, the validation cohort of roughly 120 subjects was the group to which the donors belonged. The data originate from a study of cytomegalovirus exposure and HLA in healthy donors (dated by TCRdb to between 2016 and 2019). General notes on the study: According to a later analysis, one platform produced both the roughly 130 validation repertoires and the 666 repertoires of the first cohort. The study aimed to test whether signatures of past pathogen exposure could be identified by cataloging public T cell receptors. In addition to the first cohort of around 670 subjects, a separate validation cohort of 120 different subjects was used. High-throughput TCR immunosequencing, statistical association of individual TCRs with disease status, and machine learning were combined to predict cytomegalovirus infection status. What the study reported, not specific to this receptor: Most TCR sequences were seen in very few donors, while some public TCRs were found in many individuals. All 120 or so repertoires were used to score co-occurrence in the validation cohort in a later analysis, because that analysis had no HLA typing for the cohort. The study listed 164 TCR beta chains as associated with cytomegalovirus. In both the original and validation cohorts, the classifier was reported to diagnose cytomegalovirus status with high specificity and sensitivity. According to the authors, the approach could potentially be generalized to other disease states and immunological phenotypes. Of the cluster scores, about 94% were above 0 in a later analysis, which found that TCRs clustered in the first cohort also tended to co-occur in the 90 to 150 validation repertoires. Three of the identified cytomegalovirus-associated TCR beta chains were confirmed in vitro to be specific for cytomegalovirus antigens.

The chain uses TRBV5-1 and TRBJ2-1; 7 nucleotides in the junction match TRBD1. What was sequenced was PBMCs. The sequence derives from a woman in her 30s in good health and CMV-seronegative. The sequenced DNA is TGCGCCAGCAGCCGGGACAGCTTTGGCTACAATGAGCAGTTCTTC. Translated, it reads CASSRDSFGYNEQFF.